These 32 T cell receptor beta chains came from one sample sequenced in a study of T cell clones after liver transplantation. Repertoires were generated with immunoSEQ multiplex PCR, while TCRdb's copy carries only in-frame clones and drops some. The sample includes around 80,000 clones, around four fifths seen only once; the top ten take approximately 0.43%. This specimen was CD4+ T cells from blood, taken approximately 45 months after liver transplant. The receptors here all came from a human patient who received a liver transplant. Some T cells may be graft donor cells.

Here the CDR3 reads CASSPLDRGSFGGYTF. The CDR3 DNA reads TGTGCCAGCTCACCGCTCGACAGGGGGTCATTTGGAGGCTACACCTTC. J is TRBJ1-2 and V is TRBV18; TRBD1 matches at 9 bases. Germline lookup yields CDR1 KGHSH and CDR2 LQKENI. This CDR3 region has 16 residues. V dropped 3 bases and J dropped 8; count of bases not matched to a gene: 13.

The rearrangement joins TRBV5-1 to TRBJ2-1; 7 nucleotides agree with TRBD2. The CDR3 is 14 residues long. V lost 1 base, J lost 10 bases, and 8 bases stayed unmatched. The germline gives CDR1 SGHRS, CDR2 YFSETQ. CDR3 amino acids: CASSLNGGGGEQFF. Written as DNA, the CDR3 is TGCGCCAGCAGCTTGAATGGGGGGGGTGGAGAGCAGTTCTTC. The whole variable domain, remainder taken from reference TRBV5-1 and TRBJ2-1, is KAGVTQTPRYLIKTRGQQVTLSCSPISGHRSVSWYQQTPGQGLQFLFEYFSETQRNKGNFPGRFSGRQFSNSRSEMNVSTLELGDSALYLCASSLNGGGGEQFFGPGTRLTVL.

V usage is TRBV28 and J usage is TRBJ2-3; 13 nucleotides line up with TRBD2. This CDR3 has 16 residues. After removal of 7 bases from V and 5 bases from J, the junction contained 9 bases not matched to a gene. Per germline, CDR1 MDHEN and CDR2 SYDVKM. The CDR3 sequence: CASNPGLAGPLDTQYF. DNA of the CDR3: TGTGCCAGCAACCCGGGACTAGCGGGGCCGTTAGATACGCAGTATTTT.

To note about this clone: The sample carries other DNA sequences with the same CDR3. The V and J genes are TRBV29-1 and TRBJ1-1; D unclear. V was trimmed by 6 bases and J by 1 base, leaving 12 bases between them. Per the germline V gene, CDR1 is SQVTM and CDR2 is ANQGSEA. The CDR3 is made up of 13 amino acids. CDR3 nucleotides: TGCAGCGTCGCCGGAAGGTCGAACACTGAAGCTTTCTTT. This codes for CSVAGRSNTEAFF.

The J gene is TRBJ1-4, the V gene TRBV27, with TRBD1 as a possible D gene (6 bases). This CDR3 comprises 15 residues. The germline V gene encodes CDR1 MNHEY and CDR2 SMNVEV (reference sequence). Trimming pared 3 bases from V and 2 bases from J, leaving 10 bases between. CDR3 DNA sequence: TGTGCCAGCAGTTTTACAGGGTTTACTAATGAAAAACTGTTTTTT. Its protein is CASSFTGFTNEKLFF. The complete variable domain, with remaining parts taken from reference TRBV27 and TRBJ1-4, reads EAQVTQNPRYLITVTGKKLTVTCSQNMNHEYMSWYRQDPGLGLRQIYYSMNVEVTDKGDVPEGYKVSRKEKRNFPLILESPSPNQTSLYFCASSFTGFTNEKLFFGSGTQLSVL.

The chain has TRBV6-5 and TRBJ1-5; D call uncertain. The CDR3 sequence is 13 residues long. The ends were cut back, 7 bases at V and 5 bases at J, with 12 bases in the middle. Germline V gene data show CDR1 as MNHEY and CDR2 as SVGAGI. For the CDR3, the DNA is TGTGCCAGCACCACTGGTCCCCATCAGCCCCAGCATTTT. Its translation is CASTTGPHQPQHF.

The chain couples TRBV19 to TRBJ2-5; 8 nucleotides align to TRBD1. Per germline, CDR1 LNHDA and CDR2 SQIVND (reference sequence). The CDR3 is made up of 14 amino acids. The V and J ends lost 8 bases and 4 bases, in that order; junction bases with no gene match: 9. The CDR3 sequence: CASVDRGRGETQYF. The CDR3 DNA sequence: TGTGCCAGTGTCGACAGGGGCCGAGGAGAGACCCAGTACTTC.

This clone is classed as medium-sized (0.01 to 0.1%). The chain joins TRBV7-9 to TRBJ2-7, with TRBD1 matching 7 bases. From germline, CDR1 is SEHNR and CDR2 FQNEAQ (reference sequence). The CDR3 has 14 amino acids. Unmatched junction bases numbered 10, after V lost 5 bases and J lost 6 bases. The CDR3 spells CASSLQTGKGEQYF. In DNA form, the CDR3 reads TGTGCCAGCAGCCTCCAGACAGGGAAAGGCGAGCAGTACTTC.

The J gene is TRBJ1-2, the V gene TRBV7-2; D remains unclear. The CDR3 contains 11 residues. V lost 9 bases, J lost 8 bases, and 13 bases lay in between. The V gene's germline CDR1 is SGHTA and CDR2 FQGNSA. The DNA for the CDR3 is TGTGCCAGACTGCGTACGGTGGGCTACACCTTC. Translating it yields CARLRTVGYTF. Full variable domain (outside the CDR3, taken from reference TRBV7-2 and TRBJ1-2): GAGVSQSPSNKVTEKGKDVELRCDPISGHTALYWYRQSLGQGLEFLIYFQGNSAPDKSGLPSDRFSAERTGGSVSTLTIQRTQQEDSAVYLCARLRTVGYTFGSGTRLTVV.

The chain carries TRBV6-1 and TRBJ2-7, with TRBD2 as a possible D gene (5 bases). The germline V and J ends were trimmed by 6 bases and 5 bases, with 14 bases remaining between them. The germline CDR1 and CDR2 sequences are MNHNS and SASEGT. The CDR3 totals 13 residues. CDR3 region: CASSPRDLHEQYF. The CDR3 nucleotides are TGTGCCAGCAGCCCGAGGGATTTGCACGAGCAGTACTTC.

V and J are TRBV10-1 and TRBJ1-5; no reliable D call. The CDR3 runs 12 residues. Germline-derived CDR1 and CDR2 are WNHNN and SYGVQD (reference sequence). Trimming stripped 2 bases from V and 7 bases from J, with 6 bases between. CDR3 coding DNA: TGCGCCAGCAGTGAGGGGGAACAGCCCCAGCATTTT. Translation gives CASSEGEQPQHF.

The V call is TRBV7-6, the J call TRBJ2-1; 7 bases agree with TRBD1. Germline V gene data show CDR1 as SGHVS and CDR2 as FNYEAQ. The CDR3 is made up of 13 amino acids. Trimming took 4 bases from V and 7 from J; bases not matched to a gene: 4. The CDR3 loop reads CASSSDRLNEQFF. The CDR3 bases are TGTGCCAGCAGCTCGGACAGGCTTAATGAGCAGTTCTTC.

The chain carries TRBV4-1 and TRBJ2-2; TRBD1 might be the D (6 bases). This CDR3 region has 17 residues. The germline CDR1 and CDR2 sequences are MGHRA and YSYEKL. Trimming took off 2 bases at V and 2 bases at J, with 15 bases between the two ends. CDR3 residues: CASSQFSRGTNTGELFF. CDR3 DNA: TGCGCCAGCAGCCAATTCTCCAGGGGAACTAACACCGGGGAGCTGTTTTTT.

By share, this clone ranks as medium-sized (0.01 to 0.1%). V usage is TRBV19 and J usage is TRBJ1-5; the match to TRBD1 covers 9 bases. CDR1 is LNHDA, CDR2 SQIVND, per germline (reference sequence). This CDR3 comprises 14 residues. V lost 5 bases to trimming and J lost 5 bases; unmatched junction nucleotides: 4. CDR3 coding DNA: TGTGCCAGTAGTGCACGACAGGGGGATCAGCCCCAGCATTTT. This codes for CASSARQGDQPQHF.

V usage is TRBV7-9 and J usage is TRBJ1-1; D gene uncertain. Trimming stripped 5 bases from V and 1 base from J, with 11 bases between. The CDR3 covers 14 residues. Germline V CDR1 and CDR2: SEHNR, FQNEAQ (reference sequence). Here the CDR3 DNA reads TGTGCCAGCAGCGCAATACGGGGGAACACTGAAGCTTTCTTT. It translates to CASSAIRGNTEAFF.

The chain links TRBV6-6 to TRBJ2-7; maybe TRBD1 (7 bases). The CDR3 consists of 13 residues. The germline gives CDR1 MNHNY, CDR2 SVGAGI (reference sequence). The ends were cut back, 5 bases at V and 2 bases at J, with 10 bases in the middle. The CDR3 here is CASSRGTAYEQYF. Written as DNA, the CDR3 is TGTGCCAGCAGTCGCGGGACAGCCTACGAGCAGTACTTC.

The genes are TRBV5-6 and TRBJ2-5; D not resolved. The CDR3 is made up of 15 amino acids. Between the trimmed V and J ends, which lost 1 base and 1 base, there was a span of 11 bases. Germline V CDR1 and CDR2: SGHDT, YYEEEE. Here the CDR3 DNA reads TGTGCCAGCAGCTTGTTTGACGGAATCCAAGAGACCCAGTACTTC. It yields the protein CASSLFDGIQETQYF.

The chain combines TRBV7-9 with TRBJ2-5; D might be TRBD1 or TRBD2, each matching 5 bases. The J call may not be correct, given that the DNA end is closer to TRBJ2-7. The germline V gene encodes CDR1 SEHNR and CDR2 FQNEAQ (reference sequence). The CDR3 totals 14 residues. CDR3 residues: CASSFAWGSGEQYF. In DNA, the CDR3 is TGTGCCAGCAGCTTTGCTTGGGGGTCGGGCGAGCAGTACTTC.

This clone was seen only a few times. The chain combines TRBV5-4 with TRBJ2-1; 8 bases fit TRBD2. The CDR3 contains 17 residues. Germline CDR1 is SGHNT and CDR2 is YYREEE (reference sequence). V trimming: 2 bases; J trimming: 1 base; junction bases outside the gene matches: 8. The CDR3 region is CASSFRQTSASYNEQFF. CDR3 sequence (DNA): TGTGCCAGCAGCTTCCGTCAGACTAGCGCTTCCTACAATGAGCAGTTCTTC. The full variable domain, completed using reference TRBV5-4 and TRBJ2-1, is ETGVTQSPTHLIKTRGQQVTLRCSSQSGHNTVSWYQQALGQGPQFIFQYYREEENGRGNFPPRFSGLQFPNYSSELNVNALELDDSALYLCASSFRQTSASYNEQFFGPGTRLTVL.

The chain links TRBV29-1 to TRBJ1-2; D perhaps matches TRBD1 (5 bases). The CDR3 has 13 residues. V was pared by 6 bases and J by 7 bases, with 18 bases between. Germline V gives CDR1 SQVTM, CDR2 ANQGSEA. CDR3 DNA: TGCAGCGTCGCCCTCTCCAGGGTAGGTGGCTACACCTTC. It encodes CSVALSRVGGYTF.

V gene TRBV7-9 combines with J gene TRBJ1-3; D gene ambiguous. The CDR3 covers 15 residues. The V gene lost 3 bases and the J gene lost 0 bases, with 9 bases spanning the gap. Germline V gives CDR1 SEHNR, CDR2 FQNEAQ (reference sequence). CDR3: CASSFWQSSGNTIYF. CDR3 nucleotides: TGTGCCAGCAGCTTTTGGCAGAGCTCTGGAAACACCATATATTTT.

CDR3 nucleotides: TGCGCCAGCAGCCCAAACGGGGGAGCGAACACCGGGGAGCTGTTTTTT. Amino acid sequence: CASSPNGGANTGELFF. The chain combines TRBV5-1 with TRBJ2-2, with TRBD2 as a possible D gene (6 bases). This CDR3 is built from 16 residues. Germline CDR1 SGHRS, CDR2 YFSETQ. The ends were cut back, 4 bases at V and 0 bases at J, with 13 bases in the middle.

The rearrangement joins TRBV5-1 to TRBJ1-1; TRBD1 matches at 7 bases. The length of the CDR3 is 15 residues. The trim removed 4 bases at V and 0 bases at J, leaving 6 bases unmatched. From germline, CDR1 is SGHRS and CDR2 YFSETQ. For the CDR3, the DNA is TGCGCCAGCAGCCCCCTGACAGGGATGAACACTGAAGCTTTCTTT. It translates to CASSPLTGMNTEAFF.

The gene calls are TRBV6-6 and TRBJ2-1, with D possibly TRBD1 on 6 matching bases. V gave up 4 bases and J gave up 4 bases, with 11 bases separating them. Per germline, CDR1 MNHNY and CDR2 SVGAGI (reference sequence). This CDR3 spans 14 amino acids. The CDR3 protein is CASSSGTRYNEQFF. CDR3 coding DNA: TGTGCCAGCAGTTCCGGGACAAGATACAATGAGCAGTTCTTC.

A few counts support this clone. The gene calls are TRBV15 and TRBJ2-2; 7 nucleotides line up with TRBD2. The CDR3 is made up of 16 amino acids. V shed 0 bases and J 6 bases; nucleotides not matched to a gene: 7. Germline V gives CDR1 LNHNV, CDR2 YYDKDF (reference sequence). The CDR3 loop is CATSRDERGGAGELFF. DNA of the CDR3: TGTGCCACCAGCAGAGATGAGAGGGGAGGGGCCGGGGAGCTGTTTTTT.

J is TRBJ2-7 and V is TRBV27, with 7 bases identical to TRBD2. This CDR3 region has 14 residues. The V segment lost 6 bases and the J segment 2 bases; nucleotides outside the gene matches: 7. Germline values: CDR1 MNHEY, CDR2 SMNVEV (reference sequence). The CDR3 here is CASRSQAGPYEQYF. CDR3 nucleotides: TGTGCCAGCAGATCCCAAGCGGGGCCCTACGAGCAGTACTTC.

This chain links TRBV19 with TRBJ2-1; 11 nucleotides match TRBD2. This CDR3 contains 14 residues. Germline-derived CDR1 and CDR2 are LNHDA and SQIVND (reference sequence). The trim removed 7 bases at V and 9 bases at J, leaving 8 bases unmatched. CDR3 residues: CASTPGLAVSEQFF. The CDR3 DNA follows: TGTGCCAGTACCCCGGGACTAGCGGTGAGTGAGCAGTTCTTC.

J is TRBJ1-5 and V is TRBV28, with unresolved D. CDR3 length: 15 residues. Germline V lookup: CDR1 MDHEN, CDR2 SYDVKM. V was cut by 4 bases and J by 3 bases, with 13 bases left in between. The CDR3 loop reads CASSSPVGPNQPQHF. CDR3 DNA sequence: TGTGCCAGCAGTTCTCCCGTCGGCCCCAATCAGCCCCAGCATTTT.

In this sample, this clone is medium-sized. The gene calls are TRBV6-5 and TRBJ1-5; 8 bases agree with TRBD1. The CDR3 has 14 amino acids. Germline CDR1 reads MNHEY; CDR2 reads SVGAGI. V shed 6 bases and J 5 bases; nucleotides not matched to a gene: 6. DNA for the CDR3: TGTGCCAGCAGATCGGACAGGGCCCATCAGCCCCAGCATTTT. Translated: CASRSDRAHQPQHF.

The CDR3 reads CASSAKQGLETQYF. The DNA for the CDR3 is TGTGCCAGCAGCGCAAAACAGGGTTTGGAGACCCAGTACTTC. The chain employs TRBV5-4 and TRBJ2-5; tentatively, D is TRBD1 (6 bases). V gave up 4 bases and J gave up 5 bases, with 15 bases separating them. Germline CDR1 is SGHNT and CDR2 is YYREEE (reference sequence). This CDR3 has 14 amino acids.

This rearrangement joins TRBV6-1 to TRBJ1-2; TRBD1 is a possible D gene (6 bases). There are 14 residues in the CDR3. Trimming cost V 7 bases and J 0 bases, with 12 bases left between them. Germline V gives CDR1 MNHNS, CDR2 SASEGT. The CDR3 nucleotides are TGTGCCAGCATTCCGACAGGCTCTAACTATGGCTACACCTTC. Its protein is CASIPTGSNYGYTF.

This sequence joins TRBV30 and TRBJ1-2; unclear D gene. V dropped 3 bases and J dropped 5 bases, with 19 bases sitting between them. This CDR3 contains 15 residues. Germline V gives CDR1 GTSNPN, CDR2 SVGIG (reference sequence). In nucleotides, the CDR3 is TGTGCCTGGAGGGGGTTGACTTCCCTCCAGTATGGCTACACCTTC. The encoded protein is CAWRGLTSLQYGYTF.